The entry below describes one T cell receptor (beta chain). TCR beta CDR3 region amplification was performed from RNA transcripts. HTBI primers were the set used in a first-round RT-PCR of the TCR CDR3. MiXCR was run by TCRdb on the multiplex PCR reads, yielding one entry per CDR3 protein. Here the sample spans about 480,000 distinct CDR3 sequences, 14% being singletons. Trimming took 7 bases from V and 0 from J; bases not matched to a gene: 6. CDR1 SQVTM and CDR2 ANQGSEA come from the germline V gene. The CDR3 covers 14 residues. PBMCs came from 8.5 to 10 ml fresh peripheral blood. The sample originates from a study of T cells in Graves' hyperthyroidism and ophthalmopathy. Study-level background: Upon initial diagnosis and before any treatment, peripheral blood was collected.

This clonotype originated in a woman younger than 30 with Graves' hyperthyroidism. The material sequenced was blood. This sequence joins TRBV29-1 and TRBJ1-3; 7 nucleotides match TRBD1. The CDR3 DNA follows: TGCAGCGGAGGGGACAGCAGCTCTGGAAACACCATATATTTT. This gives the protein CSGGDSSSGNTIYF.